The 30 T cell receptor beta chains listed next were all sequenced from one sample in a study of blood T cell repertoires in COVID-19 (TCRdb year 2020). The receptor library was made with the immunoSEQ multiplex PCR assay. In its TCRdb copy, this immuneACCESS table keeps in-frame sequences only and misses some clones. Where compared with another copy, unresolved V genes explain less than half of these, and the others have no known cause. Here the sample has roughly 35,000 clones; about 81% occur a single time. The ten top clones hold 30% to 40% of the sample. The sample consisted of peripheral blood. Receptor source: a man older than 75 with acute or convalescent COVID-19.

This clone was counted once. The rearrangement links TRBV19 to TRBJ1-2, with D possibly TRBD1 on 6 matching bases. The CDR3 totals 13 residues. V lost 2 bases and J 3 bases, leaving 7 bases between the germline ends. Germline V gene lookup returns CDR1 LNHDA and CDR2 SQIVND (reference sequence). The CDR3 region is CASSIRTDYGYTF. In nucleotides, the CDR3 is TGTGCCAGTAGTATACGGACAGACTATGGCTACACCTTC. The whole variable domain, remainder taken from reference TRBV19 and TRBJ1-2, is DGGITQSPKYLFRKEGQNVTLSCEQNLNHDAMYWYRQDPGQGLRLIYYSQIVNDFQKGDIAEGYSVSREKKESFPLTVTSAQKNPTAFYLCASSIRTDYGYTFGSGTRLTVV.

The rearrangement links TRBV19 to TRBJ2-4; 11 positions agree with TRBD1. The CDR3 consists of 15 residues. Germline V gene sequence: CDR1 LNHDA, CDR2 SQIVND (reference sequence). Germline trimming cut 0 bases from V and 8 bases from J; bases unmatched to any gene: 3. This chain's CDR3 is CASSIEGDRGDIQYF. For the CDR3, the DNA is TGTGCCAGTAGTATAGAGGGGGACAGGGGGGACATTCAGTACTTC.

V gene TRBV12-2 combines with J gene TRBJ1-1; whether TRBD1, the table's D call, matches the DNA was not checked. TRBV12-2 is a pseudogene segment. The length of the CDR3 is 14 residues. CDR3 residues: CASRLGARNTEAFF. CDR3 DNA: TGTGCAAGTCGCTTAGGGGCGCGAAACACTGAAGCTTTCTTT.

This chain connects TRBV5-1 to TRBJ2-5; TRBD1 might be the D (5 bases). The V gene lost 2 bases and the J gene lost 2 bases, with 7 bases spanning the gap. The CDR3 is 13 residues long. Per the germline V gene, CDR1 is SGHRS and CDR2 is YFSETQ. The CDR3 loop is CASSFRQQETQYF. In DNA, the CDR3 is TGCGCCAGCAGCTTTCGACAGCAAGAGACCCAGTACTTC.

J is TRBJ2-4 and V is TRBV6-1; TRBD2 aligns across 13 bases. CDR3 size: 19 residues. J was trimmed by 3 bases and V by 1 base; bases with no gene match: 9. Germline CDR1 MNHNS, CDR2 SASEGT. CDR3 amino acids: CASSEELAGGRWNKNIQYF. In DNA, the CDR3 is TGTGCCAGCAGTGAAGAACTAGCGGGGGGGCGTTGGAACAAAAACATTCAGTACTTC.

The chain has TRBV30 and TRBJ1-2; D is possibly TRBD1 (5 bases). The V gene's germline CDR1 is GTSNPN and CDR2 SVGIG (reference sequence). This CDR3 region has 16 residues. Trimming took 0 bases from V and 8 from J, leaving 22 bases between them. CDR3 residues: CAWSVDGPGGAEGYTF. The CDR3 DNA sequence: TGTGCCTGGAGTGTAGATGGCCCCGGAGGGGCGGAGGGCTACACCTTC.

This clone was seen only a few times. The chain employs TRBV4-1 and TRBJ1-1, with no clear D. The CDR3 sequence is 13 residues long. Trimming took 5 bases from V and 4 from J, leaving 11 bases between them. Germline V lookup: CDR1 MGHRA, CDR2 YSYEKL. CDR3 nucleotides: TGCGCCAGCAGCAGGGCTGAGGGCACTGAAGCTTTCTTT. This gives the protein CASSRAEGTEAFF.

This clone has only one observation. The chain is built from TRBV19 and TRBJ2-6; D not resolved. The CDR3 totals 14 residues. Deletions cut 3 bases from V and 0 bases from J, with 3 bases between. From germline, CDR1 is LNHDA and CDR2 SQIVND (reference sequence). This chain's CDR3 is CASSISSGANVLTF. The CDR3 DNA reads as TGTGCCAGTAGTATCAGCTCTGGGGCCAACGTCCTGACTTTC. Using reference TRBV19 and TRBJ2-6 for the parts outside the CDR3, the full variable domain is DGGITQSPKYLFRKEGQNVTLSCEQNLNHDAMYWYRQDPGQGLRLIYYSQIVNDFQKGDIAEGYSVSREKKESFPLTVTSAQKNPTAFYLCASSISSGANVLTFGAGSRLTVL.

This clone occurred once. V usage is TRBV29-1 and J usage is TRBJ2-1, with D unclear. V lost 7 bases, J lost 7 bases, and 14 bases lay in between. The CDR3 contains 12 residues. The germline gives CDR1 SQVTM, CDR2 ANQGSEA. CDR3 DNA sequence: TGCAGCGCAGACCGTCTAGGAAATGAGCAGTTCTTC. Amino acid sequence: CSADRLGNEQFF.

The chain has TRBV5-1 and TRBJ2-2, with TRBD2 matching 13 bases. This CDR3 has 16 amino acids. V was clipped by 1 base and J by 6 bases; unmatched bases: 3. Germline values: CDR1 SGHRS, CDR2 YFSETQ. CDR3 in DNA: TGCGCCAGCAGCTTGAGAGGGACTAGCGGGGCCGGGGAGCTGTTTTTT. It yields the protein CASSLRGTSGAGELFF.

V usage is TRBV7-9 and J usage is TRBJ1-2; D not resolved. Germline values: CDR1 SEHNR, CDR2 FQNEAQ (reference sequence). The germline V and J ends were trimmed by 5 bases and 2 bases, with 15 bases remaining between them. CDR3 length: 15 amino acids. In DNA form, the CDR3 reads TGTGCCAGCAGCCCCCAGGCTCGGTCCAACTATGGCTACACCTTC. As protein: CASSPQARSNYGYTF. The entire variable domain, with the rest obtained from reference TRBV7-9 and TRBJ1-2, is as follows: DTGVSQNPRHKITKRGQNVTFRCDPISEHNRLYWYRQTLGQGPEFLTYFQNEAQLEKSRLLSDRFSAERPKGSFSTLEIQRTEQGDSAMYLCASSPQARSNYGYTFGSGTRLTVV.

The chain joins TRBV29-1 to TRBJ2-5; TRBD1 matches 9 bases. CDR1 is SQVTM and CDR2 is ANQGSEA in the germline V gene. Germline trimming cut 1 base from V and 6 bases from J; bases unmatched to any gene: 24. CDR3 size: 20 residues. The CDR3 protein is CSVEAHMTYRGRSEGKTQYF. CDR3 DNA sequence: TGCAGCGTTGAAGCCCACATGACTTACAGGGGGCGAAGTGAAGGGAAGACCCAGTACTTC.

This clone was seen many times. The chain is built from TRBV10-3 and TRBJ1-1; 11 bases map to TRBD1. CDR1 ENHRY and CDR2 SYGVKD come from the germline V gene. This CDR3 has 15 amino acids. V was clipped by 3 bases and J by 4 bases; unmatched bases: 4. CDR3 nucleotide sequence: TGTGCCATCAGTGATGGACAGGGGGCGCGCACTGAAGCTTTCTTT. It yields the protein CAISDGQGARTEAFF.

The count of this clone is one. The chain couples TRBV2 to TRBJ1-5; 10 bases map to TRBD1. V lost 6 bases and J lost 7; bases outside the gene matches: 6. The CDR3 is 14 amino acids. The germline CDR1 and CDR2 sequences are SNHLY and FYNNEI. CDR3 DNA: TGTGCCAGCAGCAGGGACAGGGGAAACCAGCCCCAGCATTTT. It encodes CASSRDRGNQPQHF.

The V call is TRBV7-2, the J call TRBJ2-7; 12 nucleotides align to TRBD2. CDR3 length: 16 amino acids. CDR1 is SGHTA, CDR2 FQGNSA, per germline. Unmatched junction bases numbered 8, after V lost 4 bases and J lost 4 bases. CDR3 protein: CASSSSGGASPYEQYF. CDR3 DNA sequence: TGTGCCAGCAGCTCTAGCGGGGGGGCGAGTCCGTACGAGCAGTACTTC. The variable domain in full, completed from reference TRBV7-2 and TRBJ2-7, reads GAGVSQSPSNKVTEKGKDVELRCDPISGHTALYWYRQSLGQGLEFLIYFQGNSAPDKSGLPSDRFSAERTGGSVSTLTIQRTQQEDSAVYLCASSSSGGASPYEQYFGPGTRLTVT.

This clone has only one observation. The chain combines TRBV5-4 with TRBJ2-5; TRBD2 aligns across 9 bases. CDR3 length: 15 residues. Germline CDR1 reads SGHNT; CDR2 reads YYREEE (reference sequence). The ends lost 0 bases at V and 5 bases at J; junction bases unmatched: 5. CDR3 loop: CASSLGGGAFETQYF. The CDR3 DNA sequence: TGTGCCAGCAGCTTGGGCGGGGGGGCCTTTGAGACCCAGTACTTC.

J is TRBJ1-2 and V is TRBV7-2; 10 bases map to TRBD1. Trimming cost V 5 bases and J 11 bases; bases outside gene matches: 14. Germline CDR1 and CDR2: SGHTA and FQGNSA. The CDR3 contains 15 residues. The DNA of the CDR3 is TGTGCCAGCAGCGGGGCCCTCGGGACAGGGGCAGAATACACCTTC. This gives the protein CASSGALGTGAEYTF.

V gene TRBV3-1 (or the pseudogene TRBV3-2) combines with J gene TRBJ2-2; D is unresolved. Germline V gives CDR1 LGHDT, CDR2 YNNKEL (reference sequence). The CDR3 has 11 amino acids. V gave up 6 bases and J gave up 7 bases, with 6 bases separating them. For the CDR3, the DNA is TGTGCCAGCAGAGAGGTCGGGGAGCTGTTTTTT. Protein sequence: CASREVGELFF.

This clone was detected many times. The CDR3 DNA follows: TGTGCCAGCAGCAATCAGGGGGCAAAGATGGAAGCTTTCTTT. It yields the protein CASSNQGAKMEAFF. The chain uses TRBV21-1 and TRBJ1-1; TRBD1, the table's D call, lacks a check against the DNA. TRBV21-1 is a listed pseudogene. The CDR3 runs to 14 residues.

The rearrangement links TRBV6-5 to TRBJ1-1; no firm D call. V was cut by 5 bases and J by 1 base, with 8 bases left in between. Germline V gene lookup returns CDR1 MNHEY and CDR2 SVGAGI. CDR3 length: 13 residues. The CDR3 loop reads CASSPRGNTEAFF. In DNA form, the CDR3 reads TGTGCCAGCAGTCCGCGAGGGAACACTGAAGCTTTCTTT.

The chain recombines TRBV5-4 with TRBJ1-2; 7 bases are a match to TRBD1. CDR1 is SGHNT and CDR2 is YYREEE in the germline V gene (reference sequence). The CDR3 spans 12 residues. The CDR3 is CAGYRGHYGYTF. The DNA for the CDR3 is TGTGCAGGTTACAGGGGCCACTATGGCTACACCTTC.

This clone was counted once. J is TRBJ1-1 and V is TRBV2; D not certain. Trimming removed 6 bases from V and 3 bases from J, with 14 bases in between. CDR1 is SNHLY and CDR2 is FYNNEI in the germline V gene. The CDR3 runs 14 residues. This CDR3 reads CASRTQAKDTEAFF. For the CDR3, the DNA is TGTGCCAGCAGGACGCAGGCTAAGGACACTGAAGCTTTCTTT.

V and J are TRBV18 and TRBJ1-5; 10 nucleotides align to TRBD1. The length of the CDR3 is 15 residues. V trimming: 6 bases; J trimming: 2 bases; junction bases outside the gene matches: 4. The germline gives CDR1 KGHSH, CDR2 LQKENI. The CDR3 DNA reads TGTGCCAGCTCTCCGGACAGGGGGGGCAATCAGCCCCAGCATTTT. It encodes CASSPDRGGNQPQHF.

V gene TRBV3-1 (or the pseudogene TRBV3-2) combines with J gene TRBJ1-2; D may be TRBD1 (5 bases). V was shortened by 3 bases and J by 2 bases, with 13 bases between the two germline ends. Germline V CDR1 and CDR2: LGHDT, YNNKEL (reference sequence). The CDR3 has 15 residues. The CDR3 here is CASSQHSDRNYGYTF. DNA of the CDR3: TGTGCCAGCAGCCAGCACTCTGACAGAAACTATGGCTACACCTTC.

The chain uses TRBV30 and TRBJ1-1, with unresolved D. Germline-derived CDR1 and CDR2 are GTSNPN and SVGIG (reference sequence). The V end lost 3 bases, the J end lost 3 bases, and 8 bases lay between the germline ends. This CDR3 contains 12 residues. The CDR3 sequence: CAWSREDTEAFF. The CDR3 nucleotides read TGTGCCTGGAGCCGGGAGGACACTGAAGCTTTCTTT.

The gene calls are TRBV6-5 and TRBJ1-1; a possible D gene is TRBD1 (6 bases). This CDR3 is built from 15 residues. Per germline, CDR1 MNHEY and CDR2 SVGAGI. V was clipped by 7 bases and J by 0 bases, with 15 bases between them. CDR3 nucleotides: TGTGCCAGCACAGATGGGGGCGCCATGAACACTGAAGCTTTCTTT. Protein: CASTDGGAMNTEAFF.

The chain carries TRBV27 and TRBJ1-1, with TRBD1 identical over 7 bases. J gave up 4 bases and V 3 bases, and 5 bases lay outside the gene matches. The CDR3 sequence is 14 residues long. Germline V gene data show CDR1 as MNHEY and CDR2 as SMNVEV (reference sequence). CDR3 nucleotides: TGTGCCAGCAGTTTCCGGGACAGAAGCACTGAAGCTTTCTTT. It yields the protein CASSFRDRSTEAFF.

The chain combines TRBV5-4 with TRBJ2-5, with 10 bases matching TRBD2. Germline assignment: CDR1 SGHNT and CDR2 YYREEE (reference sequence). The CDR3 is made up of 19 amino acids. J was trimmed by 4 bases and V by 0 bases; bases with no gene match: 15. CDR3 DNA sequence: TGTGCCAGCAGCTTGGCGGGCAGCGGGGGGGCTTTTGGAGGAGAGACCCAGTACTTC. It translates to CASSLAGSGGAFGGETQYF.

The rearrangement links TRBV7-6 to TRBJ2-2; tentative D call: TRBD1 (5 bases). The CDR3 runs 17 residues. Trimming shortened V by 5 bases and J by 5 bases, and 21 bases separated the two germline ends. CDR1 SGHVS and CDR2 FNYEAQ come from the germline V gene. The CDR3 loop is CASSLLNPGYATGELFF. The CDR3 nucleotides are TGTGCCAGCAGCCTACTTAATCCAGGGTATGCGACCGGGGAGCTGTTTTTT.

The V and J genes are TRBV7-2 and TRBJ1-2; 12 nucleotides line up with TRBD1. Trimming took 5 bases from V and 7 from J; bases not matched to a gene: 14. Germline V gene lookup returns CDR1 SGHTA and CDR2 FQGNSA. The CDR3 sequence is 17 residues long. The CDR3 here is CASSPIPGQGADFGYTF. In nucleotides, the CDR3 is TGTGCCAGCAGCCCTATCCCGGGACAGGGGGCGGACTTTGGCTACACCTTC.